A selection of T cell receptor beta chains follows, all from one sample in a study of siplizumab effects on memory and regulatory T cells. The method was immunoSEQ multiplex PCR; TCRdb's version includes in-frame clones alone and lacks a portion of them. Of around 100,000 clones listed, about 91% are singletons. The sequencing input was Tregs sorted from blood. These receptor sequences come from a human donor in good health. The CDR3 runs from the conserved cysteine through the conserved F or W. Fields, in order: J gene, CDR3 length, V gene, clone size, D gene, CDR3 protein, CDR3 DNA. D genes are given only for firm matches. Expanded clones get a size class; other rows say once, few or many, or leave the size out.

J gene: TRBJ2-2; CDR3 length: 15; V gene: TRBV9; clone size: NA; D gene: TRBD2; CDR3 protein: CASSVGGGPTGELFF; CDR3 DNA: TGTGCCAGCAGCGTCGGGGGAGGGCCTACCGGGGAGCTGTTTTTT
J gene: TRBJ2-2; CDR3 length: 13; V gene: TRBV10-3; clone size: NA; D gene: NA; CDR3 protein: CAISAGNTGELFF; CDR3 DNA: TGTGCCATCAGTGCGGGTAACACCGGGGAGCTGTTTTTT
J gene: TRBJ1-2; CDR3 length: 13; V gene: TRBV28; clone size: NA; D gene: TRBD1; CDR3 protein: CASRLYRGGGYTF; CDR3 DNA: TGTGCCAGCAGACTTTACAGGGGCGGGGGCTACACCTTC
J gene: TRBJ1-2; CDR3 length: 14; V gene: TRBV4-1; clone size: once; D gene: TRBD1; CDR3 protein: CASSQEGTDYGYTF; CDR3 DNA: TGCGCCAGCAGCCAAGAAGGGACAGACTATGGCTACACCTTC
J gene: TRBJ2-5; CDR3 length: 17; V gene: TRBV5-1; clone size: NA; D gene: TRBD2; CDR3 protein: CASSRGSWRDYRETQYF; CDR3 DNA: TGCGCCAGCAGCCGGGGGAGTTGGCGGGACTACCGAGAGACCCAGTACTTC
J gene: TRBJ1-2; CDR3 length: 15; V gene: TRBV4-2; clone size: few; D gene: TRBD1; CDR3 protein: CASSQSGQGVYGYTF; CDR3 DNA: TGTGCCAGCAGCCAATCAGGACAGGGGGTCTATGGCTACACCTTC
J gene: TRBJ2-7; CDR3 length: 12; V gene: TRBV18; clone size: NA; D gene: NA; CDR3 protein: CASSSTSYEQYF; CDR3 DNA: TGTGCCAGCTCGTCGACAAGCTACGAGCAGTACTTC
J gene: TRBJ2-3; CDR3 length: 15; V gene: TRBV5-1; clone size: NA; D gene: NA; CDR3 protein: CASSFGGPFTDTQYF; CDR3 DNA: TGCGCCAGCAGCTTCGGCGGGCCCTTCACAGATACGCAGTATTTT
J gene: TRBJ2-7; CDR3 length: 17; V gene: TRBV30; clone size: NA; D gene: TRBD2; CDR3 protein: CAWSVPAPAGRGVEQYF; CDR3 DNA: TGTGCCTGGAGTGTACCCGCCCCAGCGGGTCGGGGGGTTGAGCAGTACTTC
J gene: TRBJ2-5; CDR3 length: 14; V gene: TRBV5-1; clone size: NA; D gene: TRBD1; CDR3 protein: CASSDGQGVETQYF; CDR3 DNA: TGCGCCAGCAGCGATGGACAGGGTGTGGAGACCCAGTACTTC
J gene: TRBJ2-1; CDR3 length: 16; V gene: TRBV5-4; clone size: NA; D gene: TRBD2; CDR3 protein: CASSGSGSGRANEQFF; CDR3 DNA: TGTGCCAGCAGCGGGAGTGGAAGCGGGAGGGCCAATGAGCAGTTCTTC